This T cell receptor beta chain was sequenced for a study of T-cell reconstitution after alpha-beta-depleted transplantation in children. Unique molecular identifiers tagged the TCRbeta library. TCRdb reprocessed the PCR reads with MiXCR, giving one entry per CDR3 protein. The sample holds approximately 500,000 distinct CDR3 sequences; 27% are singletons and the top ten take around a third. Overall study results and limits: Alpha-beta T cells about two months after transplant reportedly derived from several hundred expanded graft clones.

Germline values: CDR1 SGHDT, CDR2 YYEEEE. The CDR3 has 16 amino acids. V lost 2 bases and J lost 5; bases outside the gene matches: 12. In its sample, this clonotype was seen a few times. The antigen remains unidentified. The sequencing here drew on PBMCs, taken before TCRalphabeta/CD19-depleted stem cell transplant. This clonotype was sampled from a boy younger than two with Wiskott-Aldrich syndrome, due to receive a stem cell transplant. The chain has TRBV5-6 and TRBJ2-5; 7 bases are shared with TRBD1. The CDR3 nucleotides read TGTGCCAGCAGCTTTTACAGGACAGGCGTAAGGGAGACCCAGTACTTC. Translation: CASSFYRTGVRETQYF.